This T cell receptor (beta chain) appears in the sequencing data of a study of beta chain features in type 1 diabetes. The V and J ends lost 3 bases and 6 bases, in that order; junction bases with no gene match: 7. In germline, CDR1 is SGHTA, CDR2 FQGTGA. The CDR3 loop spans 14 amino acids. This clone was counted between two and nine times. Since all of the isolated RNA was reverse transcribed, expressed TCRB transcripts were what got sequenced. Clones were read by immunoSEQ multiplex PCR, and TCRdb kept only the in-frame ones, dropping some. This sample carries about 180,000 clones, approximately 13% of them seen once, and the ten largest clones take about 0.58%. Every sorted population was more than 95% pure.

What was sequenced was central memory CD4+ T cells from blood. The receptor comes from a woman in her late teens or twenties in good health. The rearrangement joins TRBV7-3 to TRBJ1-1, with 7 bases fitting TRBD1. CDR3 amino acids: CASSFGQVRAEAFF. The CDR3 DNA is TGTGCCAGCAGCTTTGGACAGGTCAGGGCTGAAGCTTTCTTT.